Listed below are T cell receptor beta chains from one sample, sequenced in a study of blood T cell repertoires in COVID-19. Sequencing used immunoSEQ multiplex PCR; TCRdb keeps in-frame clones, though not all of them. The table lists fewer than 250,000 clones, 85% to 95% of them singletons. The sample consisted of peripheral blood. The receptors derive from a man aged 30 to 45 with COVID-19, enrolled during active disease. The CDR3 runs from the conserved cysteine through the conserved F or W. A D gene is named only where the DNA matches it firmly. A clone size is listed for some rows: how often the clone was seen (once, few, many), or a class if it is expanded.

cdr3_length: 14; d_call: NA; v_call: TRBV6-6; clone_size: NA; j_call: TRBJ1-6; cdr3_aa: CASSPGLDNSPLHF; cdr3_nt: TGTGCCAGCAGTCCGGGACTCGACAATTCACCCCTCCACTTT
cdr3_length: 14; d_call: NA; v_call: TRBV11-2; clone_size: NA; j_call: TRBJ1-2; cdr3_aa: CASSFTDSSYGYTF; cdr3_nt: TGTGCCAGCAGCTTTACAGATTCTTCCTATGGCTACACCTTC
cdr3_length: 15; d_call: NA; v_call: TRBV19; clone_size: once; j_call: TRBJ2-1; cdr3_aa: CASSNRGAGYNEQFF; cdr3_nt: TGTGCCAGTAGTAACCGGGGGGCAGGCTACAATGAGCAGTTCTTC
cdr3_length: 15; d_call: TRBD2; v_call: TRBV7-9; clone_size: NA; j_call: TRBJ2-3; cdr3_aa: CASSLTSGGADTQYF; cdr3_nt: TGTGCCAGCAGCTTGACTAGCGGGGGGGCAGATACGCAGTATTTT
cdr3_length: 18; d_call: NA; v_call: TRBV9; clone_size: NA; j_call: TRBJ2-2; cdr3_aa: CASSVGAGRFVGTGELFF; cdr3_nt: TGTGCCAGCAGCGTAGGGGCAGGGCGGTTTGTGGGGACCGGGGAGCTGTTTTTT
cdr3_length: 16; d_call: NA; v_call: TRBV7-2; clone_size: NA; j_call: TRBJ2-1; cdr3_aa: CASSLAADSSYNEQFF; cdr3_nt: TGTGCCAGCAGCTTAGCAGCAGACAGCTCCTACAATGAGCAGTTCTTC
cdr3_length: 16; d_call: TRBD1; v_call: TRBV19; clone_size: NA; j_call: TRBJ1-6; cdr3_aa: CASSTTGGAGGSPLHF; cdr3_nt: TGTGCCAGTAGTACGACAGGGGGCGCCGGGGGTTCACCCCTCCACTTT
cdr3_length: 16; d_call: NA; v_call: TRBV4-1; clone_size: once; j_call: TRBJ1-1; cdr3_aa: CASSQDLVSVNTEAFF; cdr3_nt: TGCGCCAGCAGCCAAGATCTAGTGTCTGTGAACACTGAAGCTTTCTTT
cdr3_length: 14; d_call: NA; v_call: TRBV7-9; clone_size: NA; j_call: TRBJ1-3; cdr3_aa: CASSLLNSGNTIYF; cdr3_nt: TGTGCCAGCAGCTTATTGAATAGTGGAAACACCATATATTTT
cdr3_length: 13; d_call: NA; v_call: TRBV29-1; clone_size: NA; j_call: TRBJ1-3; cdr3_aa: CSVAQALGNTIYF; cdr3_nt: TGCAGCGTTGCGCAGGCTCTCGGAAACACCATATATTTT
cdr3_length: 18; d_call: NA; v_call: TRBV7-2; clone_size: NA; j_call: TRBJ1-3; cdr3_aa: CASSLRAVNGLPGNTIYF; cdr3_nt: TGTGCCAGCAGCCTAAGGGCAGTCAACGGACTCCCAGGAAACACCATATATTTT
cdr3_length: 17; d_call: NA; v_call: TRBV15; clone_size: NA; j_call: TRBJ2-5; cdr3_aa: CATSRGSAGGWAETQYF; cdr3_nt: TGTGCCACCAGCAGAGGATCGGCAGGGGGGTGGGCAGAGACCCAGTACTTC
cdr3_length: 13; d_call: NA; v_call: TRBV30; clone_size: NA; j_call: TRBJ1-4; cdr3_aa: CAWRPGVGGKLFF; cdr3_nt: TGTGCCTGGCGACCCGGGGTAGGGGGAAAACTGTTTTTT
cdr3_length: 12; d_call: NA; v_call: TRBV30; clone_size: NA; j_call: TRBJ1-4; cdr3_aa: CAWSASGEKLFF; cdr3_nt: TGTGCCTGGAGTGCTTCTGGCGAAAAACTGTTTTTT
cdr3_length: 14; d_call: TRBD1; v_call: TRBV5-4; clone_size: NA; j_call: TRBJ1-6; cdr3_aa: CASSPQGAGSPLHF; cdr3_nt: TGTGCCAGCAGCCCACAGGGGGCAGGTTCACCCCTCCACTTT
cdr3_length: 13; d_call: NA; v_call: TRBV5-5; clone_size: once; j_call: TRBJ1-1; cdr3_aa: CASSQEGSTEAFF; cdr3_nt: TGTGCCAGCAGCCAGGAGGGTAGCACTGAAGCTTTCTTT
cdr3_length: 13; d_call: NA; v_call: TRBV18; clone_size: few; j_call: TRBJ1-2; cdr3_aa: CASSPDPLGGYTF; cdr3_nt: TGTGCCAGCTCACCCGACCCACTGGGCGGCTACACCTTC
cdr3_length: 15; d_call: TRBD1; v_call: TRBV7-9; clone_size: NA; j_call: TRBJ1-2; cdr3_aa: CASSLRTGGYYGYTF; cdr3_nt: TGTGCCAGCAGCCTCAGGACAGGGGGTTACTATGGCTACACCTTC
cdr3_length: 16; d_call: NA; v_call: TRBV11-1; clone_size: NA; j_call: TRBJ2-7; cdr3_aa: CASSLSGGLSAYEQYF; cdr3_nt: TGTGCCAGCAGCCTTAGCGGCGGGTTGAGTGCCTACGAGCAGTACTTC
cdr3_length: 14; d_call: TRBD2; v_call: TRBV5-1; clone_size: NA; j_call: TRBJ2-3; cdr3_aa: CASRRTSGGDTQYF; cdr3_nt: TGCGCCAGCAGGAGGACTAGCGGGGGAGATACGCAGTATTTT
cdr3_length: 16; d_call: TRBD1; v_call: TRBV10-3; clone_size: NA; j_call: TRBJ2-3; cdr3_aa: CAIGTPGGESTDTQYF; cdr3_nt: TGTGCCATCGGGACCCCAGGGGGCGAGAGCACAGATACGCAGTATTTT
cdr3_length: 15; d_call: NA; v_call: TRBV5-1; clone_size: NA; j_call: TRBJ2-3; cdr3_aa: CASSLAGQGTDTQYF; cdr3_nt: TGCGCCAGCAGCTTGGCAGGCCAGGGGACAGATACGCAGTATTTT
cdr3_length: 14; d_call: NA; v_call: TRBV19; clone_size: NA; j_call: TRBJ2-7; cdr3_aa: CASSIRDNPYEQYF; cdr3_nt: TGTGCCAGTAGTATAAGGGACAATCCCTACGAGCAGTACTTC
cdr3_length: 15; d_call: NA; v_call: TRBV18; clone_size: once; j_call: TRBJ1-5; cdr3_aa: CASSPRDISNQPQHF; cdr3_nt: TGTGCCAGCTCACCAAGGGACATTAGCAATCAGCCCCAGCATTTT
cdr3_length: 16; d_call: NA; v_call: TRBV11-2; clone_size: few; j_call: TRBJ2-2; cdr3_aa: CASSFTEQRNTGELFF; cdr3_nt: TGTGCCAGCAGCTTTACGGAACAGAGGAACACCGGGGAGCTGTTTTTT
cdr3_length: 12; d_call: NA; v_call: TRBV10-3; clone_size: NA; j_call: TRBJ1-3; cdr3_aa: CAMWTSGNTIYF; cdr3_nt: TGTGCCATGTGGACAAGTGGAAACACCATATATTTT
cdr3_length: 21; d_call: TRBD1; v_call: TRBV3-1/TRBV3-2; clone_size: NA; j_call: TRBJ2-6; cdr3_aa: CASSLNRDRHAPNSGANVLTF; cdr3_nt: TGTGCCAGCAGCCTGAACCGGGACAGGCACGCACCAAACTCTGGGGCCAACGTCCTGACTTTC
cdr3_length: 13; d_call: TRBD1; v_call: TRBV6-6; clone_size: once; j_call: TRBJ1-2; cdr3_aa: CASLGQGEDGYTF; cdr3_nt: TGTGCCAGTTTGGGACAGGGGGAGGATGGCTACACCTTC
cdr3_length: 16; d_call: NA; v_call: TRBV3-1/TRBV3-2; clone_size: NA; j_call: TRBJ2-1; cdr3_aa: CASSPRGRSRNREQFF; cdr3_nt: TGTGCCAGCAGCCCCAGGGGGAGGTCCAGAAATAGGGAGCAGTTCTTC
cdr3_length: 14; d_call: TRBD1; v_call: TRBV7-9; clone_size: NA; j_call: TRBJ1-2; cdr3_aa: CASSLGQGALGYTF; cdr3_nt: TGTGCCAGCAGCTTGGGACAGGGGGCGCTTGGCTACACCTTC
cdr3_length: 14; d_call: TRBD1; v_call: TRBV5-4; clone_size: NA; j_call: TRBJ2-2; cdr3_aa: CASSTGQVPGELFF; cdr3_nt: TGTGCCAGCAGCACCGGACAGGTCCCCGGGGAGCTGTTTTTT
cdr3_length: 15; d_call: TRBD2; v_call: TRBV9; clone_size: NA; j_call: TRBJ2-2; cdr3_aa: CASSPAGGYTGELFF; cdr3_nt: TGTGCCAGCAGCCCAGCGGGGGGGTACACCGGGGAGCTGTTTTTT
cdr3_length: 16; d_call: TRBD1; v_call: TRBV4-1; clone_size: once; j_call: TRBJ1-4; cdr3_aa: CASSQTDRAGGEKLFF; cdr3_nt: TGCGCCAGCAGCCAAACGGACAGGGCTGGTGGAGAAAAACTGTTTTTT
cdr3_length: 14; d_call: NA; v_call: TRBV4-1; clone_size: once; j_call: TRBJ1-5; cdr3_aa: CASSQVSTNQPQHF; cdr3_nt: TGCGCCAGCAGCCAAGTAAGTACAAATCAGCCCCAGCATTTT
cdr3_length: 17; d_call: TRBD2; v_call: TRBV2; clone_size: NA; j_call: TRBJ2-2; cdr3_aa: CASSGFSGGVYTGELFF; cdr3_nt: TGTGCCAGCAGTGGTTTTAGCGGGGGGGTTTACACCGGGGAGCTGTTTTTT
cdr3_length: 13; d_call: TRBD1; v_call: TRBV10-3; clone_size: once; j_call: TRBJ2-7; cdr3_aa: CAIRRTGGYEQYF; cdr3_nt: TGTGCCATCAGACGGACAGGGGGCTACGAGCAGTACTTC
cdr3_length: 15; d_call: NA; v_call: TRBV9; clone_size: NA; j_call: TRBJ2-5; cdr3_aa: CASSVVGLAGETQYF; cdr3_nt: TGTGCCAGCAGCGTAGTAGGTCTAGCTGGGGAGACCCAGTACTTC
cdr3_length: 12; d_call: TRBD2; v_call: TRBV5-5; clone_size: NA; j_call: TRBJ2-7; cdr3_aa: CASSPGGYEQYF; cdr3_nt: TGTGCCAGCAGCCCGGGGGGCTACGAGCAGTACTTC
cdr3_length: 16; d_call: TRBD1; v_call: TRBV6-5; clone_size: NA; j_call: TRBJ1-2; cdr3_aa: CASSFSRDRASNGYTF; cdr3_nt: TGTGCCAGCAGTTTTTCCCGGGACAGGGCCTCGAATGGCTACACCTTC
cdr3_length: 14; d_call: NA; v_call: TRBV5-4; clone_size: NA; j_call: TRBJ1-2; cdr3_aa: CASSWDTVPIGYTF; cdr3_nt: TGTGCCAGCAGCTGGGACACAGTTCCTATCGGCTACACCTTC
cdr3_length: 15; d_call: NA; v_call: TRBV3-1/TRBV3-2; clone_size: NA; j_call: TRBJ1-1; cdr3_aa: CASNDPGHGNTEAFF; cdr3_nt: TGTGCCAGCAACGACCCGGGACACGGCAACACTGAAGCTTTCTTT
cdr3_length: 16; d_call: NA; v_call: TRBV16; clone_size: NA; j_call: TRBJ1-3; cdr3_aa: CASNLLPGYAGNTIYF; cdr3_nt: TGTGCCAGCAACCTTCTTCCAGGGTACGCTGGAAACACCATATATTTT
cdr3_length: 13; d_call: NA; v_call: TRBV12-3/TRBV12-4; clone_size: NA; j_call: TRBJ1-1; cdr3_aa: CASSSGGLAEAFF; cdr3_nt: TGTGCCAGCAGCTCGGGGGGACTCGCTGAAGCTTTCTTT
cdr3_length: 15; d_call: NA; v_call: TRBV19; clone_size: NA; j_call: TRBJ2-3; cdr3_aa: CASSGRTREVGAQYF; cdr3_nt: TGTGCCAGTAGTGGTAGGACGAGGGAGGTCGGTGCGCAGTATTTT
cdr3_length: 18; d_call: TRBD1; v_call: TRBV2; clone_size: NA; j_call: TRBJ1-2; cdr3_aa: CASDSPGQGARWTYGYTF; cdr3_nt: TGTGCCAGTGATTCTCCGGGACAGGGGGCGAGGTGGACCTATGGCTACACCTTC
cdr3_length: 17; d_call: TRBD2; v_call: TRBV7-9; clone_size: NA; j_call: TRBJ2-2; cdr3_aa: CASSFSIAGGTTGELFF; cdr3_nt: TGTGCCAGCAGCTTCTCTATAGCGGGGGGGACCACCGGGGAGCTGTTTTTT
cdr3_length: 13; d_call: NA; v_call: TRBV12-3/TRBV12-4; clone_size: NA; j_call: TRBJ2-7; cdr3_aa: CASSLAGLYEQYF; cdr3_nt: TGTGCCAGCAGCCTCGCAGGGTTGTACGAGCAGTACTTC
cdr3_length: 14; d_call: NA; v_call: TRBV7-7; clone_size: NA; j_call: TRBJ1-3; cdr3_aa: CASSPTRNADTIYF; cdr3_nt: TGTGCCAGCAGTCCTACCCGTAACGCGGACACCATATATTTT
cdr3_length: 15; d_call: TRBD2; v_call: TRBV2; clone_size: NA; j_call: TRBJ2-3; cdr3_aa: CASRAGLVGTDTQYF; cdr3_nt: TGTGCCAGCAGAGCGGGACTAGTGGGCACAGATACGCAGTATTTT
cdr3_length: 13; d_call: TRBD1; v_call: TRBV6-5; clone_size: NA; j_call: TRBJ1-1; cdr3_aa: CASKRGRDTEAFF; cdr3_nt: TGTGCCAGCAAGAGGGGGCGAGACACTGAAGCTTTCTTT
cdr3_length: 15; d_call: NA; v_call: TRBV3-1/TRBV3-2; clone_size: NA; j_call: TRBJ1-5; cdr3_aa: CASSQGAGAYQPQHF; cdr3_nt: TGTGCCAGCAGCCAGGGGGCGGGGGCCTACCAGCCCCAGCATTTT
cdr3_length: 15; d_call: NA; v_call: TRBV3-1/TRBV3-2; clone_size: NA; j_call: TRBJ1-2; cdr3_aa: CASSQEYRANYGYTF; cdr3_nt: TGTGCCAGCAGCCAAGAATACAGGGCTAACTATGGCTACACCTTC
cdr3_length: 13; d_call: TRBD1; v_call: TRBV23-1; clone_size: NA; j_call: TRBJ1-1; cdr3_aa: CASSHDRVTEAFF; cdr3_nt: TGCGCCAGCAGTCACGACAGGGTCACTGAAGCTTTCTTT
cdr3_length: 17; d_call: TRBD1; v_call: TRBV27; clone_size: NA; j_call: TRBJ2-7; cdr3_aa: CASSLTPRTGGPYEQYF; cdr3_nt: TGTGCCAGCAGTTTAACCCCCAGGACAGGTGGACCCTACGAGCAGTACTTC
cdr3_length: 15; d_call: NA; v_call: TRBV6-5; clone_size: NA; j_call: TRBJ1-3; cdr3_aa: CASINPGVGGNTIYF; cdr3_nt: TGTGCCAGCATCAACCCAGGGGTTGGAGGAAACACCATATATTTT
cdr3_length: 17; d_call: NA; v_call: TRBV2; clone_size: NA; j_call: TRBJ1-6; cdr3_aa: CASSAQGLGSYNSPLHF; cdr3_nt: TGTGCCAGCAGTGCACAGGGTCTGGGGTCCTATAATTCACCCCTCCACTTT
cdr3_length: 14; d_call: NA; v_call: TRBV6-5; clone_size: NA; j_call: TRBJ1-1; cdr3_aa: CASTQKIMNTEAFF; cdr3_nt: TGTGCCAGCACCCAGAAGATAATGAACACTGAAGCTTTCTTT
cdr3_length: 14; d_call: NA; v_call: TRBV7-6; clone_size: NA; j_call: TRBJ2-5; cdr3_aa: CASSLETVQETQYF; cdr3_nt: TGTGCCAGCAGCTTAGAAACGGTCCAAGAGACCCAGTACTTC
cdr3_length: 19; d_call: NA; v_call: TRBV5-1; clone_size: NA; j_call: TRBJ2-1; cdr3_aa: CASSSLQGGDSWSYNEQFF; cdr3_nt: TGCGCCAGCAGCAGCTTACAGGGGGGGGATTCCTGGTCCTACAATGAGCAGTTCTTC
cdr3_length: 14; d_call: TRBD1; v_call: TRBV18; clone_size: NA; j_call: TRBJ2-5; cdr3_aa: CASSPGTGEETQYF; cdr3_nt: TGTGCCAGCTCACCCGGGACAGGGGAAGAGACCCAGTACTTC